This TCR beta chain was retrieved from a study of human T cells and chemical hapten exposure. Regarding time point: pre-sensitization, week 0. The treatment was: therapeutic diphenylcyclopropenone sensitization with weekly scalp DPC. This CDR3 region has 15 residues. The V gene's germline CDR1 is MNHEY and CDR2 SVGEGT. Trimming pared 6 bases from V and 7 bases from J, leaving 18 bases between. This clonotype has at least ten counts. TCRdb recomputed calls from the RACE reads with MiXCR, one row per CDR3 protein. The sample has approximately 100,000 distinct CDR3 sequences, 12% seen once. The chain combines TRBV6-2 or TRBV6-3 with TRBJ2-2; D possibly corresponds to TRBD2 (5 bases). This TCR was sampled from a woman aged 45-65 years with alopecia areata. Some clones in this sample may be carry-over from other donors' samples. The sequencing here drew on whole blood, taken in connection with sensitization to the hapten diphenylcyclopropenone (DPC). Written as DNA, the CDR3 is TGTGCCAGCAGAAAAGGACGGGGTCCAGGCGGGGAGCTGTTTTTT. Residues: CASRKGRGPGGELFF.